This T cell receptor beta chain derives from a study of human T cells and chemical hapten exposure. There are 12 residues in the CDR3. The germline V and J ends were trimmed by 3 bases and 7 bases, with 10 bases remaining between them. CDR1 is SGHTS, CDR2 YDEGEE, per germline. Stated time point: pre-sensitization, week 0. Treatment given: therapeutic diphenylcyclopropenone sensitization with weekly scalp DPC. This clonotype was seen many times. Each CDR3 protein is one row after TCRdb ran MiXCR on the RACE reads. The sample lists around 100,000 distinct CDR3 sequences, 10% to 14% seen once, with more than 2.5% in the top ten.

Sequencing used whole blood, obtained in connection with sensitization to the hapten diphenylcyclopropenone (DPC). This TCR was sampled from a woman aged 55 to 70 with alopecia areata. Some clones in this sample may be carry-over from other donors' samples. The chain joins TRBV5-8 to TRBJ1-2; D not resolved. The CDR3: CASSSQRGGYTF. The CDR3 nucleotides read TGTGCCAGCAGCTCACAGCGGGGTGGCTACACCTTC.